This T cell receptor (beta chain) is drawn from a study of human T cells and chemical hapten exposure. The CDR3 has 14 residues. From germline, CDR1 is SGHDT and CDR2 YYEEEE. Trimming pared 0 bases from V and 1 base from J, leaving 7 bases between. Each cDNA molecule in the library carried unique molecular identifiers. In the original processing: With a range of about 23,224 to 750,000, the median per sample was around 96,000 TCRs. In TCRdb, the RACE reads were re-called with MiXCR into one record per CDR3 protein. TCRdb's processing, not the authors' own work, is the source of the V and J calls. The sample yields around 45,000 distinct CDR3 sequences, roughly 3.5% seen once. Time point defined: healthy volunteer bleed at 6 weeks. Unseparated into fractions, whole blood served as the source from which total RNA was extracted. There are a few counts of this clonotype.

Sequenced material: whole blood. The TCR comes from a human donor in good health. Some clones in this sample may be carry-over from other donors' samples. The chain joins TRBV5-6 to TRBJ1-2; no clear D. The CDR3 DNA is TGTGCCAGCAGCTTGGTGGCCAGTAACTATGGCTACACCTTC. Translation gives CASSLVASNYGYTF.